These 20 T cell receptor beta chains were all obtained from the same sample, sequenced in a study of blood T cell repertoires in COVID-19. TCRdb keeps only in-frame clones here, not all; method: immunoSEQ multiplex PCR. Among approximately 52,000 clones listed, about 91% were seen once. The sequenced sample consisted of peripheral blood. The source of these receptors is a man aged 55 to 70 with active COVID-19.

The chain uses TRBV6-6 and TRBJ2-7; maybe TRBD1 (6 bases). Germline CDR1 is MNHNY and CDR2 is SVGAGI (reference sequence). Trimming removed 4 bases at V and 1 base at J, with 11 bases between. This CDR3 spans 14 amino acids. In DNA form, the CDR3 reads TGTGCCAGCAGTTCAGGGACATATTCCTACGAGCAGTACTTC. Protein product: CASSSGTYSYEQYF.

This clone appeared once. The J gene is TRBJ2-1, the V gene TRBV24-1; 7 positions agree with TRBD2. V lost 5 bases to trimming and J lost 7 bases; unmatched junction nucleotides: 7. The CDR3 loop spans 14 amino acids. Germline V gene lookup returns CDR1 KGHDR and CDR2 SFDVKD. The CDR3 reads CATSVGGTRNEQFF. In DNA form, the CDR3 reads TGTGCCACCAGTGTGGGAGGGACTCGGAATGAGCAGTTCTTC.

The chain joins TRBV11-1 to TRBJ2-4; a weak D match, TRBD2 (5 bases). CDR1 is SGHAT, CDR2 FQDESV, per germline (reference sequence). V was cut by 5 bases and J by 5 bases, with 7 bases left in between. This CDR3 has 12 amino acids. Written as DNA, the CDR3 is TGTGCCAGCAGCGAGGGAGAAAACATTCAGTACTTC. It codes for CASSEGENIQYF. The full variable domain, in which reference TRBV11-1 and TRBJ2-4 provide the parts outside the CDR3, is EAEVAQSPRYKITEKSQAVAFWCDPISGHATLYWYRQILGQGPELLVQFQDESVVDDSQLPKDRFSAERLKGVDSTLKIQPAELGDSAMYLCASSEGENIQYFGAGTRLSVL.

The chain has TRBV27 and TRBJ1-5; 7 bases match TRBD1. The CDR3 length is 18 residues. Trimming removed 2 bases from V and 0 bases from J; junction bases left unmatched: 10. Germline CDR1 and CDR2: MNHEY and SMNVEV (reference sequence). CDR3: CASSLLFYRGNSNQPQHF. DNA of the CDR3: TGTGCCAGCAGTTTACTATTTTACAGGGGTAATAGCAATCAGCCCCAGCATTTT.

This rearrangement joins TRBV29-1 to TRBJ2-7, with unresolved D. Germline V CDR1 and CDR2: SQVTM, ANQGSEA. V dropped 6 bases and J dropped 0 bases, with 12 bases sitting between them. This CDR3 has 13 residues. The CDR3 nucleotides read TGCAGCGTACAGTTTTCGAGCTCCTACGAGCAGTACTTC. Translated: CSVQFSSSYEQYF.

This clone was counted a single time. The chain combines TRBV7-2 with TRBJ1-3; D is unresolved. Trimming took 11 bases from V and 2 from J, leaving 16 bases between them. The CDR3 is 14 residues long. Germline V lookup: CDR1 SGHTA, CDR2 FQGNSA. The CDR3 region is CAVARLNTGNTIYF. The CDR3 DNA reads TGTGCCGTAGCCAGATTAAACACTGGAAACACCATATATTTT.

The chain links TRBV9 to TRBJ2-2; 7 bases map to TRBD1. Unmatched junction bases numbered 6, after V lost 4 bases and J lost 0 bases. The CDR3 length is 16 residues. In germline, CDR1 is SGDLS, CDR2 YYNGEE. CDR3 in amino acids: CASSLGQRTNTGELFF. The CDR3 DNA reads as TGTGCCAGCAGCTTGGGACAGCGAACGAACACCGGGGAGCTGTTTTTT.

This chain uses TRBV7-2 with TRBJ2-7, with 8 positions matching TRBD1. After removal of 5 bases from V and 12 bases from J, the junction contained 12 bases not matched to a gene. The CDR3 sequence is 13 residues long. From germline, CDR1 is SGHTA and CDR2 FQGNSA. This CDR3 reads CASSDPGQVEMYF. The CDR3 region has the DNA TGTGCCAGCAGCGATCCGGGACAGGTGGAAATGTACTTC.

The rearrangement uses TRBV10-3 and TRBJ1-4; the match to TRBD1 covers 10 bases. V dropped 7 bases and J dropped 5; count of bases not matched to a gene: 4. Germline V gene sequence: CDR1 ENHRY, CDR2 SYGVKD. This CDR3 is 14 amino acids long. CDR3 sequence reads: CAITQGQGNEKLFF. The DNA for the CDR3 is TGTGCCATCACCCAGGGACAGGGGAATGAAAAACTGTTTTTT.

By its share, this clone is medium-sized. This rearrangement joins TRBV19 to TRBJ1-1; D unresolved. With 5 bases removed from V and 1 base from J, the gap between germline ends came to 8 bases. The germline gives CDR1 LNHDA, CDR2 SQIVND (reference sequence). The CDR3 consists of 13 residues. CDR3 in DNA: TGTGCCAGTAGTGCCACATCGAACACTGAAGCTTTCTTT. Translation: CASSATSNTEAFF. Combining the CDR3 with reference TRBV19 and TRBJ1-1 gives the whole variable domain DGGITQSPKYLFRKEGQNVTLSCEQNLNHDAMYWYRQDPGQGLRLIYYSQIVNDFQKGDIAEGYSVSREKKESFPLTVTSAQKNPTAFYLCASSATSNTEAFFGQGTRLTVV.

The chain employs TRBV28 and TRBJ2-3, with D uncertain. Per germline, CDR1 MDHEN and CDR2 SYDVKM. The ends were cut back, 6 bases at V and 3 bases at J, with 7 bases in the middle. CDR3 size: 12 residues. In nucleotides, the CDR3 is TGTGCCAGCAGGGGCTCTACAGATACGCAGTATTTT. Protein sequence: CASRGSTDTQYF. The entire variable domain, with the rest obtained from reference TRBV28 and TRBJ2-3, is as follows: DVKVTQSSRYLVKRTGEKVFLECVQDMDHENMFWYRQDPGLGLRLIYFSYDVKMKEKGDIPEGYSVSREKKERFSLILESASTNQTSMYLCASRGSTDTQYFGPGTRLTVL.

This CDR3 is CASSLVGSGVSVEQFF. For the CDR3, the DNA is TGTGCCAGCAGCTTAGTTGGATCGGGAGTATCAGTTGAGCAGTTCTTC. The chain uses TRBV7-2 and TRBJ2-1; perhaps TRBD2 as D (6 bases). This CDR3 has 16 amino acids. The germline gives CDR1 SGHTA, CDR2 FQGNSA. V was cut by 1 base and J by 9 bases, with 19 bases left in between.

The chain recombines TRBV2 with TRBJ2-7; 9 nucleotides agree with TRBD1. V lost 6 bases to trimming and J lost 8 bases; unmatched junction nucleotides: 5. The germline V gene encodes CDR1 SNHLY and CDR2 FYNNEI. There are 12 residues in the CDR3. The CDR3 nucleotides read TGTGCCAGCAGCTTAGACAGGGGGAAGCAGTACTTC. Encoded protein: CASSLDRGKQYF.

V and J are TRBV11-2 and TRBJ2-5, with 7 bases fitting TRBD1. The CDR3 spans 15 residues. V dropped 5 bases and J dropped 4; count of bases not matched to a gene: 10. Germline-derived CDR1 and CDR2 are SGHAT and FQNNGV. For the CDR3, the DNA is TGTGCCAGCAGCCCATTGACAGGGAGTACAGAGACCCAGTACTTC. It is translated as CASSPLTGSTETQYF.

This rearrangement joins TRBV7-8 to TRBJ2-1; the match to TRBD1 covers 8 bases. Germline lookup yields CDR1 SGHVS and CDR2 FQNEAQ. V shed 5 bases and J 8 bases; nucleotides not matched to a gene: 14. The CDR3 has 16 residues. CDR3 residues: CASSIDRGSAGHEQFF. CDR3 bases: TGTGCCAGCAGCATAGACAGGGGCTCGGCGGGTCATGAGCAGTTCTTC.

CDR3 residues: CASNGGSSYNEQFF. DNA of the CDR3: TGTGCCAGCAACGGCGGGAGCTCCTACAATGAGCAGTTCTTC. The chain joins TRBV2 to TRBJ2-1; TRBD2 aligns across 7 bases. After removal of 7 bases from V and 0 bases from J, the junction contained 3 bases not matched to a gene. Germline CDR1 is SNHLY and CDR2 is FYNNEI. The CDR3 runs to 14 residues.

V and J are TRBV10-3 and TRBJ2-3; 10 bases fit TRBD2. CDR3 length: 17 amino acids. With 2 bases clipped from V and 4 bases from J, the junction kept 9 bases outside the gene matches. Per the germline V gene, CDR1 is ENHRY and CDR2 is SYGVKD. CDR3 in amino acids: CAISEVSSGRGADTQYF. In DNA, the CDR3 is TGTGCCATCAGTGAGGTGTCTAGCGGGAGAGGGGCAGATACGCAGTATTTT.

This CDR3 is CASSGGRGYNEQFF. The CDR3, as DNA: TGTGCCAGCAGCGGCGGCCGGGGTTACAATGAGCAGTTCTTC. The genes are TRBV27 and TRBJ2-1, with D possibly TRBD2 on 5 matching bases. V lost 6 bases to trimming and J lost 4 bases, with 13 bases between them. Germline assignment: CDR1 MNHEY and CDR2 SMNVEV (reference sequence). The CDR3 totals 14 residues.

Written as DNA, the CDR3 is TGTGCCAGCAGCCAAAGATCGGGGGGCGGGGAGCAGTACTTC. It translates to CASSQRSGGGEQYF. J is TRBJ2-7 and V is TRBV3-1 (or the pseudogene TRBV3-2); D is perhaps TRBD2 (7 bases). Germline V gives CDR1 LGHDT, CDR2 YNNKEL (reference sequence). Deletions cut 2 bases from V and 7 bases from J, with 15 bases between. This CDR3 is 14 amino acids long.

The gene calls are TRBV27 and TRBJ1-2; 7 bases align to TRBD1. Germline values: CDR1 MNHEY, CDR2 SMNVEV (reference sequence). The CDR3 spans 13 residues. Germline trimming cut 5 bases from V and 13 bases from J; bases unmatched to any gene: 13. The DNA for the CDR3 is TGTGCCAGCAGTCCTATAGGGACAGTTAGATTCACCTTC. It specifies CASSPIGTVRFTF.